Presented here are 6 T cell receptor beta chains from one specimen sequenced in a study of blood T cell repertoires in COVID-19 (TCRdb year 2020). Library construction relied on the immunoSEQ multiplex PCR assay. TCRdb limited this immuneACCESS table to in-frame rearrangements with V and J called. A share of clones is missing; checked studies link under half to unresolved V genes, and the rest is unexplained. The sample table holds approximately 50,000 clones, of which approximately 85% were seen once. The ten largest clones represent less than 6.5% of the sample. Sequencing was done on a sample of peripheral blood. All receptors come from a man in his sixties with acute or convalescent COVID-19.

The rearrangement joins TRBV18 to TRBJ1-4; TRBD1 might be the D (6 bases). With 4 bases removed from V and 3 bases from J, the gap between germline ends came to 15 bases. CDR1 is KGHSH, CDR2 LQKENI, per germline. This CDR3 is 16 amino acids long. The CDR3 loop reads CASSQTWTESNEKLFF. The CDR3 coding sequence is TGTGCCAGCTCACAAACATGGACAGAATCTAATGAAAAACTGTTTTTT.

V is TRBV6-5 and J is TRBJ2-1, with TRBD2 matching over 8 bases. V gave up 0 bases and J gave up 6 bases; unmatched junction bases: 1. Germline V gene data show CDR1 as MNHEY and CDR2 as SVGAGI. This CDR3 is 14 amino acids long. The CDR3 region is CASSYSGGGNEQFF. The CDR3 bases are TGTGCCAGCAGTTACTCCGGGGGGGGCAATGAGCAGTTCTTC.

The chain employs TRBV6-1 and TRBJ2-1; D call uncertain. The germline V gene encodes CDR1 MNHNS and CDR2 SASEGT. This CDR3 has 15 residues. V was cut by 3 bases and J by 0 bases, with 9 bases left in between. The CDR3 DNA sequence: TGTGCCAGCAGTGATAGACGGAGCTCCTACAATGAGCAGTTCTTC. This encodes CASSDRRSSYNEQFF.

The gene calls are TRBV11-2 and TRBJ1-4, with 7 positions matching TRBD1. The CDR3 is 15 amino acids. V shed 5 bases, J shed 3 bases, and the junction held 6 bases outside the gene matches. Germline lookup yields CDR1 SGHAT and CDR2 FQNNGV. The CDR3 loop reads CASSPKGAANEKLFF. In DNA, the CDR3 is TGTGCCAGCAGCCCCAAGGGGGCAGCTAATGAAAAACTGTTTTTT.

This rearrangement joins TRBV11-2 to TRBJ2-7; 7 positions agree with TRBD1. Germline CDR1 reads SGHAT; CDR2 reads FQNNGV. The CDR3 totals 15 residues. Trimming cost V 4 bases and J 1 base; bases outside gene matches: 7. DNA for the CDR3: TGTGCCAGCAGCTCCATACAGGGGTCGTCCTACGAGCAGTACTTC. The encoded protein is CASSSIQGSSYEQYF.

This clone is categorized as medium-sized. The rearrangement links TRBV6-1 to TRBJ2-7; D is perhaps TRBD2 (6 bases). Germline V gives CDR1 MNHNS, CDR2 SASEGT. The CDR3 spans 18 residues. Trimming took off 4 bases at V and 1 base at J, with 23 bases between the two ends. CDR3 nucleotides: TGTGCCAGCAGTGCAACGGGGTTTACGGGAGCCAATTCCTACGAGCAGTACTTC. This sequence encodes CASSATGFTGANSYEQYF.